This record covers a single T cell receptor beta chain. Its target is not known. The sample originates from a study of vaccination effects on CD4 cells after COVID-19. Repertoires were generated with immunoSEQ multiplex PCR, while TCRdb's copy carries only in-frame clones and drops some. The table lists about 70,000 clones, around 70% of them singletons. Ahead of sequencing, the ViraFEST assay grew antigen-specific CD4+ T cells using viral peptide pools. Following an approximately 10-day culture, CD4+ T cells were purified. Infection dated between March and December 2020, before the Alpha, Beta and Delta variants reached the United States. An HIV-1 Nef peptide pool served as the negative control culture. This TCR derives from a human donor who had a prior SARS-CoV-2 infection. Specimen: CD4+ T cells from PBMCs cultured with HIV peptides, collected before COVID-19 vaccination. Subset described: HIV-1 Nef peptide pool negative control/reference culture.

CDR3 nucleotide sequence: TGCGCCAGCAGCTTGATCCAGCCCGGGGCGGAGACCCAGTACTTC. This encodes CASSLIQPGAETQYF. The rearrangement joins TRBV5-1 to TRBJ2-5, with D possibly called TRBD1 or TRBD2 (5 bases each). CDR1 SGHRS and CDR2 YFSETQ come from the germline V gene. Trimming pared 1 base from V and 5 bases from J, leaving 15 bases between. This CDR3 region has 15 residues.